The present T cell receptor (beta chain) was sequenced within a study of blood T cell repertoires in COVID-19. For the study at large: Researchers got acute and convalescent COVID-19 samples from the United States, Italy and Spain.

CDR1 and CDR2 (germline): SGHDT, YYEEEE. The CDR3 sequence is 16 residues long. Unmatched junction bases numbered 9, after V lost 3 bases and J lost 3 bases. Data came from immunoSEQ multiplex PCR; TCRdb stores just in-frame clones and leaves some out. This sample yields more than 200,000 clones, of which roughly 84% are seen a single time; roughly 4% belongs to the top ten. This sequence originates from a man in his sixties with acute or convalescent COVID-19. Specimen: peripheral blood. The V and J genes are TRBV5-6 and TRBJ1-2, with TRBD1 matching 9 bases. CDR3 in amino acids: CASSSTTTGGYYGYTF. The CDR3 coding sequence is TGTGCCAGCAGCTCCACTACGACAGGGGGTTACTATGGCTACACCTTC.